This T cell receptor beta chain was found in a study of cytomegalovirus exposure and HLA in healthy donors (TCRdb year 2017). Regarding the complete study: In an earlier analysis of roughly 590 of the donors, 276 Gb of sequence data and some 100 million unique TCR beta sequences from about 190 million T cells were reported. About 300 gigabases of sequencing data and about 92 million unique TCR sequences made up an early release that covered approximately 650 HLA-typed donors. Of the roughly 400 genotyped donors, approximately 80% were placed in the genetic ancestry cluster associated with self-reported Caucasian donors. The study aimed to test whether signatures of past pathogen exposure could be identified by cataloging public T cell receptors. The study used immunosequencing to profile the T cell repertoires of 670 or so subjects and linked those repertoires to cytomegalovirus serostatus. In addition to the first cohort of 650 to 800 subjects, a separate validation cohort of around 110 different subjects was used. To predict cytomegalovirus infection status, the study combined high-throughput TCR immunosequencing, statistical association of individual TCRs with disease status, and machine learning. In a later analysis, previously published TCR beta repertoires from 550 to 750 donors were re-analyzed and high-resolution HLA genotyping was added so that TCR occurrence patterns could be studied. Rather than drawing on any new phenotypic data, the later analysis identified candidate immune exposures from TCR beta sequences and the way those sequences occurred across donors. In an earlier analysis of 500 to 650 of the donors, high-throughput TCR beta sequencing was used to judge whether each TCR beta V gene segment behaved as functional or pseudogenic. Donor age, sex, ethnicity and CMV serostatus were collected together with the repertoire data. Genome-wide SNP genotypes for about three fifths of the 666 donors were used in a later genetic analysis, which treated that subset as a discovery cohort. Every discovery cohort repertoire had been produced on one sequencing platform. HLA typing included class I and class II loci at four-digit resolution. Typing coverage differed by locus: A, B, C, DRB1 and DQB1 were typed in roughly 620-640 donors, DQA1 in about 510, DPA1 in roughly 590, and DPB1 in roughly 450. Roughly five DR-DQ haplotypes were handled as single units for association and clustering, since linkage in the cohort was strong. Among roughly 400 genotyped donors of the cohort, an average of approximately 240,000 unique TCR beta nucleotide sequences were sequenced per donor, about a sixth of them non-productive.

Of note for this clone: Its antigen remains unidentified. No clone much larger than this one lies a single base away; base qualities are absent.

Libraries were constructed by the immunoSEQ multiplex PCR assay. For the multiplex PCR, a mixture combining 60 forward primers for TCR Vbeta segments and 13 reverse primers for TCR Jbeta segments was used. The CDR3 region of rearranged TCR beta genes was amplified from genomic DNA with a multiplex PCR assay. On the Illumina HiSeq System, the amplified TCR beta libraries were sequenced as 87-base-pair reads. The authors' pipeline ran thus. A later analysis tallied around 82 million unique TCR beta chains across the 650 to 750 repertoires, and about 12 million of those chains were shared by two or more donors. To remove PCR and sequencing errors, raw reads were error-corrected and collapsed into unique sequences using a nearest-neighbor algorithm that merged closely related sequences. V, D and J gene segments were assigned by aligning CDR3 sequences to IMGT reference sequences. For a sequence to be retained, a match of at least six nucleotides was required to both a V gene segment and a J gene segment. A rearrangement was called productive if the CDR3 had no stop codons and remained in frame with V and J, and every other rearrangement was called non-productive. Following IMGT convention, CDR3 was defined as the stretch from the second conserved V-encoded cysteine up to the conserved J-encoded phenylalanine. The earlier analysis of about 620 of the donors excluded sequences that lacked an unambiguous match to a single V gene segment. An earlier analysis of a few hundred of the donors classified V segments as functional when productive rearrangements were above 56.7% and as segregating when the standard deviation between donors was above 5%. A statistical classification framework was developed to diagnose cytomegalovirus status using the catalog of TCR beta chain sequences. In a later analysis, TCR nucleotide sequences were compared against IMGT/GENE-DB human TR gene sequences so that V and J genes could be assigned. A later analysis assigned CDR3 sequences and most-parsimonious VDJ recombination scenarios with the TCRdist pipeline. A later analysis defined each TCR beta chain by its CDR3 amino acid sequence plus V-gene family, and excluded reads lacking a unique V-gene family. In a later analysis, a few hundred highly shared, low-generation-probability nucleotide sequences were removed to address suspected cross-contamination and a sequencing artifact. In a later analysis, a clonal expansion index was calculated for each public chain from normalized within-repertoire ranks of inferred template counts. In a later analysis, generation probabilities were computed using a VDJ recombination model fitted to out-of-frame rearrangements, and the results were checked against IGoR. A later analysis scored TCR-TCR, TCR-HLA and TCR-CMV co-occurrence with hypergeometric tests, applying a repertoire-size bias correction to TCR pairs. To estimate false discovery rates, a later analysis permuted the HLA or CMV assignments 20 times. A later analysis grouped co-occurring TCRs with DBSCAN, adding TCRdist sequence similarity when clustering within HLA-allele-positive subsets. Repertoires with fewer than 30,000 or more than 120,000 public chains, plus five repertoires with anomalous nucleotide sharing, were excluded from co-occurrence clustering. As stored in TCRdb, this immuneACCESS dataset retains in-frame rearrangements with V and J assigned. A fraction of the clones does not appear; measured against another copy, unresolved V genes explain less than half of the discrepancy, and the remainder lacks a known reason. That table furnishes V, J and clone size, whereas the DNA furnished D and trimming. Present in this sample are under 200,000 clones, roughly two thirds of which were seen just once. The ten largest clones capture roughly 2.7% of the sample.

The study at large found these results: The sequencing pipeline was judged likely to have produced a cluster of highly shared sequence variants as a technical artifact. Because HLA typing was missing for some donors at each locus, association tests included only the typed subset. The only immune exposure information available for the cohort was CMV serostatus. A further reported finding was that TCR beta sequences accurately predicted the HLA-A and HLA-B alleles for most subjects in the first cohort. Compared with equally common non-associated chains, HLA-associated TCR beta chains in a later analysis were more clonally expanded and had lower generation probabilities. An association between a missense DCLRE1C variant and V-gene and J-gene trimming of TCR beta chains was found in a later genetic analysis and replicated in an independent cohort. A later analysis found that TCR association rates varied across HLA loci, with DRB1 alleles showing the most associated TCRs and HLA-C alleles the fewest. A later analysis found that most CMV-associated TCR beta chains appeared HLA-restricted, with HLA associations seemingly driven largely by CMV exposure. Linkage disequilibrium might explain the correlated functional status among segregating V segments, but an unknown experimental factor could not be excluded. Most TCR sequences were observed very rarely across donors, whereas some public TCRs were present in many individuals. When HLA alleles, especially DR and DQ, strongly co-occurred, attributing TCR associations to individual alleles was difficult. Because counts were too low, about 15 rarely observed V segments, including chromosome 9 orphons, were left out of the earlier analysis of over 550 of the donors. At a false discovery rate of 0.05, a later analysis linked approximately 18,000 TCR beta sequences to specific HLA alleles. According to a later genetic analysis, donors in an Asian-associated ancestry cluster had fewer N-insertions in productive TCRs than the approximately 610-donor mean. A few of the identified cytomegalovirus-associated TCR beta chains were confirmed in vitro to be specific for cytomegalovirus antigens. The cohort was sequenced for TCR beta chains only, and without alpha or paired-chain data the features that could be detected were limited. In an earlier analysis of more than 500 of the donors, most TCR beta V segments appeared in productive rearrangements about 87% or about 30% of the time, broadly matching IMGT annotations. The classifier was reported to diagnose cytomegalovirus status with high specificity and sensitivity in both the original and validation cohorts. The authors suggested that the approach could potentially be generalized to other disease states and immunological phenotypes. The study listed 150 to 200 TCR beta chains as associated with cytomegalovirus. The 87-base-pair reads could not distinguish some IMGT-functional V segments, including TRBV6-2 and TRBV6-3, so those segments were excluded. Presence/absence analyses assumed roughly uniform sequencing depth across donors, an assumption that may not hold. Several of the top co-occurrence clusters appeared to be linked to parvovirus B19, influenza, CMV and Epstein-Barr virus, according to a later analysis.

In total, around 600 healthy bone marrow donors made up the cohort. At the time of sampling, all cohort members were nominally healthy, though unrecorded immune exposures were likely present. The donor tested CMV seropositive and was one of the 289 seropositive cohort members. A peripheral blood sample was provided by each donor, and peripheral blood mononuclear cells were used for TCR beta sequencing. Genomic DNA extraction from the blood cell samples was performed with the Qiagen DNeasy Blood Extraction Kit. V is pruned by 0 bases and J by 1 base, leaving 5 bases of the junction without a gene match. From cysteine to phenylalanine, the CDR3 is 18 amino acids long. This entry keeps only the CDR3 DNA: 54 bases, framed from base 1. CDR1 and CDR2 (SGHRS, YFSETQ) derive from the germline V gene.

Sequencing was carried out using PBMCs. The sequence came from a woman aged 40 to 50 in good health and CMV-seropositive. The chain links TRBV5-1 with TRBJ2-3; the junction holds 13 bases that match TRBD2. The DNA reads as follows: TGCGCCAGCAGCTTGGAACTAGCGGGAGGGGACCGCACAGATACGCAGTATTTT. Protein translation: CASSLELAGGDRTDTQYF.